This TCR beta chain appears in the sequencing data of a study of blood T cell repertoires in COVID-19. Study-wide context: The study drew acute and convalescent COVID-19 samples from the United States, Italy and Spain.

V shed 5 bases, J shed 8 bases, and the junction held 17 bases outside the gene matches. Germline V gives CDR1 LNHDA, CDR2 SQIVND (reference sequence). This CDR3 has 18 amino acids. Produced via immunoSEQ multiplex PCR; TCRdb's table is partial and in-frame only. The sample consists of roughly 240,000 clones, 86% of them appearing once. The clonotype was recovered from a man between 18 and 35 years old with active or convalescent COVID-19. This chain links TRBV19 with TRBJ2-1; 11 nucleotides match TRBD2. Input material: peripheral blood. CDR3: CASSPEVTSGITRDEQFF. DNA of the CDR3: TGTGCCAGTAGTCCAGAGGTGACTAGCGGGATCACCAGGGATGAGCAGTTCTTC.